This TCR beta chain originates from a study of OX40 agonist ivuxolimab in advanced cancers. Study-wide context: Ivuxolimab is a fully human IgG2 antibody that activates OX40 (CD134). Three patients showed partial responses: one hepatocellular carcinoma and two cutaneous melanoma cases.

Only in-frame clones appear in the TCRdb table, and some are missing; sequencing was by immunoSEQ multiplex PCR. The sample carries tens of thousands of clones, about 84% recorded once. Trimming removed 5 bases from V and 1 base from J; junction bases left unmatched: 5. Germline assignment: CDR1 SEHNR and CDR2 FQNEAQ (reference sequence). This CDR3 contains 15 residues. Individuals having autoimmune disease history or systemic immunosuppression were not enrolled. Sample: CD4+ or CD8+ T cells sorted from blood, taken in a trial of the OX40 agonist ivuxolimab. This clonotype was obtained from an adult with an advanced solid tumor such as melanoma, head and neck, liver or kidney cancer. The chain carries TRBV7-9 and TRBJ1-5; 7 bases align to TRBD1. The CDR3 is CASSQQGTSNQPQHF. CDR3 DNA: TGTGCCAGCAGCCAACAGGGGACGAGCAATCAGCCCCAGCATTTT.